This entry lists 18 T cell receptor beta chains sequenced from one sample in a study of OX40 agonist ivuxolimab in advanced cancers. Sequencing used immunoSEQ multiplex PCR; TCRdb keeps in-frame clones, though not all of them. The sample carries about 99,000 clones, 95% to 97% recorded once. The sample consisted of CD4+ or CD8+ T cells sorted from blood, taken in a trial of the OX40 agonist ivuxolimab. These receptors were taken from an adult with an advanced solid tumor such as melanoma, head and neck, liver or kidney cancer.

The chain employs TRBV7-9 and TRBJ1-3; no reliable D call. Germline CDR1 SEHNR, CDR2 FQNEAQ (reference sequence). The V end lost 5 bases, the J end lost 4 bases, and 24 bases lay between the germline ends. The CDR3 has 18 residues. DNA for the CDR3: TGTGCCAGCAGCCCTTCACCGGGATCCACCCCTCCGGGAAACACCATATATTTT. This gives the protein CASSPSPGSTPPGNTIYF.

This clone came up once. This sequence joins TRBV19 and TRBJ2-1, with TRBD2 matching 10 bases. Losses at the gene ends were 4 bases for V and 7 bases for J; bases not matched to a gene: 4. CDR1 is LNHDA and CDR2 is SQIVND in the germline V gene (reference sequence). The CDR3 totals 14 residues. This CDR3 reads CASSTPGLANEQFF. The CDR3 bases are TGTGCCAGTAGTACTCCGGGACTAGCGAATGAGCAGTTCTTC.

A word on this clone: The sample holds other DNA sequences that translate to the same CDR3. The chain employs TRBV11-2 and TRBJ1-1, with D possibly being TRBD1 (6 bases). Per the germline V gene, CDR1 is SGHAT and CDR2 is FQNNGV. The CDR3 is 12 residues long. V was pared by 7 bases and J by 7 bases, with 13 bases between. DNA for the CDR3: TGTGCCAGCAAGGGGGAGGGGGGTGAAGCTTTCTTT. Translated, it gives CASKGEGGEAFF.

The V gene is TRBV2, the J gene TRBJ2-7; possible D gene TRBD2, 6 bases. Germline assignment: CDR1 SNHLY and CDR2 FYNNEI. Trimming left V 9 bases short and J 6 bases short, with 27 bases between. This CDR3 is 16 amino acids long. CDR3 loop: CASSLRKDYAGIEQYF. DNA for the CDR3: TGTGCCAGTTCCCTCCGAAAGGACTATGCCGGGATCGAGCAGTACTTC. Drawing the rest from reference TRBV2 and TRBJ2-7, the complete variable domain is EPEVTQTPSHQVTQMGQEVILRCVPISNHLYFYWYRQILGQKVEFLVSFYNNEISEKSEIFDDQFSVERPDGSNFTLKIRSTKLEDSAMYFCASSLRKDYAGIEQYFGPGTRLTVT.

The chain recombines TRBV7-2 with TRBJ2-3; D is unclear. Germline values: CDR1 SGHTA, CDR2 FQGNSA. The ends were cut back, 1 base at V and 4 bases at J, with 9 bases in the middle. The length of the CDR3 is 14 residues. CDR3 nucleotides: TGTGCCAGCAGCTTAGGGACGATTGCAGATACGCAGTATTTT. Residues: CASSLGTIADTQYF.

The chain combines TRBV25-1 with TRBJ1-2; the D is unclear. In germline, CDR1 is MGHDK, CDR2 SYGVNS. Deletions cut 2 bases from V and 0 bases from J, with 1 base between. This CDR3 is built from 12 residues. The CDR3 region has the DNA TGTGCCAGCAGTGAAACTAACTATGGCTACACCTTC. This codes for CASSETNYGYTF.

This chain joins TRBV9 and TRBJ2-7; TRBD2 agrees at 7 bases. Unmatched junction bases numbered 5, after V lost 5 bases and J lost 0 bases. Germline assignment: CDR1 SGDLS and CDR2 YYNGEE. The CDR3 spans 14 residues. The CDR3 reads CASSLAESSYEQYF. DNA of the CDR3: TGTGCCAGCAGTCTAGCGGAGAGCTCCTACGAGCAGTACTTC.

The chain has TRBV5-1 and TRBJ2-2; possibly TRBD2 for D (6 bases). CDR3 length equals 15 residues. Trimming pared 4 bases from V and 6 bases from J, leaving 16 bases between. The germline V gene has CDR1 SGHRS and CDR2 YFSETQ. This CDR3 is CASSHREPLPGELFF. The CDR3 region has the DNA TGCGCCAGCAGCCACCGGGAGCCACTGCCCGGGGAGCTGTTTTTT.

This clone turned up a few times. For the CDR3, the DNA is TGTGCCAGCAGCCCACTAGTGGTCTTGAACACTGAAGCTTTCTTT. Its translation: CASSPLVVLNTEAFF. The chain uses TRBV7-9 and TRBJ1-1; no reliable D call. The germline V and J ends were trimmed by 5 bases and 0 bases, with 13 bases remaining between them. Germline V gene sequence: CDR1 SEHNR, CDR2 FQNEAQ (reference sequence). There are 15 residues in the CDR3.

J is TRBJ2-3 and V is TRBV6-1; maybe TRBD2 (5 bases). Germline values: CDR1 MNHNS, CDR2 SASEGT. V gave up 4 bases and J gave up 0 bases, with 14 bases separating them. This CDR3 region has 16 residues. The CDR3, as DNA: TGTGCCAGCAGTGGACCCCGGGATCCTAGCACAGATACGCAGTATTTT. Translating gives CASSGPRDPSTDTQYF.

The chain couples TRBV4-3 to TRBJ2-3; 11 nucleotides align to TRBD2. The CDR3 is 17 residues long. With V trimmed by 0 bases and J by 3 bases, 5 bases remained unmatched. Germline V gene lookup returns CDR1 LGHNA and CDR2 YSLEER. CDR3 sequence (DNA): TGCGCCAGCAGCCAAGATGTGGCTAGCGGGGGGACAGATACGCAGTATTTT. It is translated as CASSQDVASGGTDTQYF.

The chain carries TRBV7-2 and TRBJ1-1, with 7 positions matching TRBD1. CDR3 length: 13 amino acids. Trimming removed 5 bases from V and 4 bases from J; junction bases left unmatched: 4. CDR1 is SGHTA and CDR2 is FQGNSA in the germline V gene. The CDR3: CASSPPGGTEAFF. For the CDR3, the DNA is TGTGCCAGCAGCCCCCCAGGGGGCACTGAAGCTTTCTTT.

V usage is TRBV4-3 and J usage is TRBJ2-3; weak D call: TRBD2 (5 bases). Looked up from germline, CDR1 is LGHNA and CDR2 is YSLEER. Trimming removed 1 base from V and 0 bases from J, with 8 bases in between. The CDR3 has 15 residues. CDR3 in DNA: TGCGCCAGCAGCCAAGGAGAGGGAAGCACAGATACGCAGTATTTT. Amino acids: CASSQGEGSTDTQYF.

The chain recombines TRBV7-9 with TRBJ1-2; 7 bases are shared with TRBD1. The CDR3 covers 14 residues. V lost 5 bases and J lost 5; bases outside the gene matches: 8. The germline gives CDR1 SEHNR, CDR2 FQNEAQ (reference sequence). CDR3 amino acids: CASSDAGGLYGYTF. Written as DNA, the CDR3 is TGTGCCAGCAGCGATGCAGGGGGGTTGTATGGCTACACCTTC. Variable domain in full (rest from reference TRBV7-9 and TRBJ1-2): DTGVSQNPRHKITKRGQNVTFRCDPISEHNRLYWYRQTLGQGPEFLTYFQNEAQLEKSRLLSDRFSAERPKGSFSTLEIQRTEQGDSAMYLCASSDAGGLYGYTFGSGTRLTVV.

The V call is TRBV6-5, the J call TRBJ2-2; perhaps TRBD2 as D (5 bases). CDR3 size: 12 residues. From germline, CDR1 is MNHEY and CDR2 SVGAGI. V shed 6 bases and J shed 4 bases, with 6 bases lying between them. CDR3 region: CASRGSTGELFF. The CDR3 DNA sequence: TGTGCCAGCAGGGGGAGCACCGGGGAGCTGTTTTTT.

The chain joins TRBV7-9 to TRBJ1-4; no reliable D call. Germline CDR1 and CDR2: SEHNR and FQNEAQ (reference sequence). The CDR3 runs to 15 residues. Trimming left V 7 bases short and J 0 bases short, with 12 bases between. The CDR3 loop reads CASTKRPATNEKLFF. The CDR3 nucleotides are TGTGCCAGCACCAAACGCCCAGCAACTAATGAAAAACTGTTTTTT. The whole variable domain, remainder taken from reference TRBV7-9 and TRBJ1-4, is DTGVSQNPRHKITKRGQNVTFRCDPISEHNRLYWYRQTLGQGPEFLTYFQNEAQLEKSRLLSDRFSAERPKGSFSTLEIQRTEQGDSAMYLCASTKRPATNEKLFFGSGTQLSVL.

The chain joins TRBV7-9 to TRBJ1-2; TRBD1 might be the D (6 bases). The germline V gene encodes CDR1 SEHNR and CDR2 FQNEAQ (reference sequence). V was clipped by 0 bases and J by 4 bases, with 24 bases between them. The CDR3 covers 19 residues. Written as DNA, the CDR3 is TGTGCCAGCAGCTTAGCGGACAGTGGCAGGGCCGCGCAGATCTATGGCTACACCTTC. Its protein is CASSLADSGRAAQIYGYTF.

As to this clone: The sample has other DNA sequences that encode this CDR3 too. CDR3 region: CASSLEGSYEQYF. The CDR3 DNA sequence: TGTGCCAGCAGCTTAGAGGGCAGCTACGAGCAGTACTTC. The chain carries TRBV13 and TRBJ2-7; D gene uncertain. Germline loops: CDR1 PRHDT, CDR2 FYEKMQ (reference sequence). This CDR3 has 13 residues. V lost 1 base and J lost 3, with 7 bases in between.